The clone carrying this T cell receptor beta chain was recorded a few times. The target antigen is unknown. This entry comes from a study of blood T cells in healthy people across ages. The authors ran a second PCR of roughly 6 to 11 cycles using a sample-barcoded 5' primer and a J-beta primer mix. MiXCR was run by TCRdb on the 5' RACE reads, yielding one entry per CDR3 protein. Of 1.2 million to 1.5 million distinct CDR3 sequences listed, roughly 64% were seen once; the top ten hold 6.5% to 8%. The study, taken as a whole, reports: The donors' CMV status was not determined, possibly confounding changes in expanded clonotypes. In older individuals, TCR beta diversity per million T cells was lower, falling roughly linearly with age. Both naive CD4+ cell counts and diversity were greater in long-lived donors than in aged donors.

CDR3 length: 16 amino acids. Per germline, CDR1 LGHNA and CDR2 YSLEER. The germline V and J ends were trimmed by 0 bases and 0 bases, with 11 bases remaining between them. The rearrangement uses TRBV4-3 and TRBJ1-2; D might be TRBD1 (6 bases). Sequencing input: blood. This clonotype originated in a man aged 18-30 years in good health. The CDR3 spells CASSQESGAANYGYTF. CDR3 sequence (DNA): TGCGCCAGCAGCCAAGAATCAGGGGCAGCTAACTATGGCTACACCTTC.